A selection of T cell receptor beta chains follows, all from one sample in a study of T cell responses to AZD1222 COVID-19 vaccine. Only in-frame clones appear in the TCRdb table, and some are missing; sequencing was by immunoSEQ multiplex PCR. The table includes 60,000 or so clones, roughly 88% detected once. The material was peripheral blood, obtained on day 0 of AZD1222 vaccination. These receptors came from an adult in good health. CDR3s include the opening cysteine and the closing phenylalanine or tryptophan. Fields, in order: clone size, J gene, V gene, D gene, CDR3 protein, CDR3 DNA. The D gene is left open where the match is weak. Where a row states a size, it is once, few, many or the class of an expanded clone; other rows omit it.

few,TRBJ1-6,TRBV25-1,.,CASSRGAISYNSPLHF,TGTGCCAGCAGTAGGGGGGCGATCTCCTATAATTCACCCCTCCACTTT
.,TRBJ1-2,TRBV5-1,TRBD1,CASSLQTGGEDGYTF,TGCGCCAGCAGCTTGCAAACAGGGGGGGAAGATGGCTACACCTTC
.,TRBJ2-5,TRBV21-1,.,CASSKRDGRVVRRRTQYF,TGTGCCAGCAGCAAAAGGGATGGCAGGGTGGTCCGGCGTCGGACCCAGTACTTC
.,TRBJ2-3,TRBV2,.,CASRRGMGSSTDTQYF,TGTGCCAGCAGGAGGGGGATGGGATCTAGCACAGATACGCAGTATTTT
.,TRBJ2-7,TRBV27,.,CASSPSGALSNEQYF,TGTGCCAGCAGCCCCTCGGGGGCGTTGAGCAACGAGCAGTACTTC
once,TRBJ1-5,TRBV28,.,CASSSPGGQDQPQHF,TGTGCCAGCAGTTCGCCCGGGGGTCAGGATCAGCCCCAGCATTTT
.,TRBJ1-1,TRBV5-1,.,CASRRDKREAFF,TGCGCCAGCCGCCGGGACAAGAGGGAAGCTTTCTTT
.,TRBJ1-2,TRBV6-1,.,CASSGGQRKVLLGYTF,TGTGCCAGCAGTGGGGGCCAGCGCAAGGTCCTTCTTGGCTACACCTTC
.,TRBJ1-6,TRBV27,.,CASSSSWVNSPLHF,TGTGCCAGCAGTTCTTCCTGGGTAAATTCACCCCTCCACTTT
.,TRBJ1-4,TRBV5-1,.,CASSSLQGSNEKLFF,TGCGCCAGCAGCTCCCTACAGGGATCGAATGAAAAACTGTTTTTT
.,TRBJ2-3,TRBV7-9,TRBD2,CASSLGLAGVWDTQYF,TGTGCCAGCAGCTTAGGACTAGCGGGAGTATGGGATACGCAGTATTTT
.,TRBJ2-7,TRBV28,.,CASSSAVSYEQYF,TGTGCCAGCAGTTCTGCAGTTTCCTACGAGCAGTACTTC
.,TRBJ2-5,TRBV24-1,.,CATSPAGTQETQYF,TGTGCCACCAGCCCGGCGGGCACCCAAGAGACCCAGTACTTC
few,TRBJ2-5,TRBV6-2/TRBV6-3,TRBD2,CASSPASGRGQETQYF,TGTGCCAGCAGCCCTGCTAGCGGGAGAGGGCAAGAGACCCAGTACTTC
.,TRBJ1-6,TRBV18,TRBD1,CASSPRGGPINSPLHF,TGTGCCAGCTCACCACGAGGGGGCCCTATAAATTCACCCCTCCACTTT
.,TRBJ1-2,TRBV7-2,.,CASSLRDPSTVNYGYTF,TGTGCCAGCAGCTTAAGGGACCCCTCCACCGTAAACTATGGCTACACCTTC
.,TRBJ1-2,TRBV6-5,.,CASSYKDRLYGYTF,TGTGCCAGCAGTTATAAAGACAGACTCTATGGCTACACCTTC
.,TRBJ2-5,TRBV4-3,TRBD2,CASSFGTSGKETQYF,TGCGCCAGCAGCTTTGGGACTAGCGGGAAGGAGACCCAGTACTTC
.,TRBJ1-1,TRBV20-1,.,CSARTGTEAFF,TGCAGTGCTAGAACAGGGACTGAAGCTTTCTTT
.,TRBJ1-1,TRBV7-2,TRBD1,CASSYRTGRDTEAFF,TGTGCCAGCAGCTATCGGACAGGGCGAGACACTGAAGCTTTCTTT
.,TRBJ2-2,TRBV7-2,.,CASSLRAQPTGELFF,TGTGCCAGCAGCTTAAGGGCCCAACCCACCGGGGAGCTGTTTTTT
.,TRBJ1-6,TRBV7-3,.,CASSLEGGNSPLHF,TGTGCCAGCAGCTTAGAGGGGGGTAATTCACCCCTCCACTTT
few,TRBJ2-1,TRBV27,.,CASSPPPVGLPPYNEQFF,TGTGCCAGCAGTCCGCCCCCCGTCGGGCTACCCCCCTACAATGAGCAGTTCTTC
few,TRBJ1-3,TRBV10-1,.,CASSERKGKGGNTIYF,TGCGCCAGCAGTGAGAGGAAAGGGAAAGGTGGAAACACCATATATTTT
.,TRBJ1-2,TRBV3-1/TRBV3-2,TRBD1,CASSLGQGGGYTF,TGTGCCAGCAGCCTCGGACAGGGAGGCGGCTACACCTTC
.,TRBJ2-2,TRBV10-3,TRBD2,CAINLGTSGTGELFF,TGTGCCATCAATCTCGGGACTAGCGGGACCGGGGAGCTGTTTTTT
.,TRBJ2-7,TRBV11-2,.,CASSLTSGIPTYEQYF,TGTGCCAGCAGCTTAACCTCAGGGATCCCGACCTACGAGCAGTACTTC
.,TRBJ1-6,TRBV11-2,.,CASSAQGFNNSPLHF,TGTGCCAGCAGCGCCCAGGGATTCAATAATTCACCCCTCCACTTT
.,TRBJ2-2,TRBV29-1,.,CSVGLRNLRELFF,TGCAGCGTTGGGTTACGTAACCTACGGGAGCTGTTTTTT
.,TRBJ2-1,TRBV28,.,CASSFLQGRFSQFF,TGTGCCAGCAGTTTTTTACAGGGCAGATTTTCGCAGTTCTTC
.,TRBJ1-2,TRBV9,TRBD1,CASTRTGGSSYTF,TGTGCCAGCACCAGGACAGGGGGCAGTAGCTACACCTTC